This T cell receptor (beta chain) came from a study of cytomegalovirus exposure and HLA in healthy donors. Study findings and constraints: Earlier analysis found most TCR beta V segments productive about 90% or about 30% of the time. Analyzed later, association rates of TCRs varied across HLA loci, with DRB1 most and HLA-C fewest. A list of about 180 TCR beta chains associated with cytomegalovirus was given.

For this clone: Its antigen is not known.

Trimming took 0 bases from V and 5 from J; bases not matched to a gene: 4. From germline, CDR1 is SGDLS and CDR2 YYNGEE. This CDR3 spans 15 amino acids. The PCR ran on 60 Vbeta and 13 Jbeta primers. Source study methods: Later work found around 72 million unique TCR beta chains, with about 10 million shared. Generated by immunoSEQ multiplex PCR, the TCRdb table keeps only in-frame clones and is missing some. The V and J calls and clone size come from that table; D and trimming were worked out from the DNA. The sample consists of roughly 77,000 clones, less than 80% of them appearing once. The sequence was collected from a woman in her forties or fifties in good health and CMV-seropositive. Sequenced sample: PBMCs. The chain links TRBV9 to TRBJ2-3; 9 nucleotides agree with TRBD2. CDR3 sequence (DNA): TGTGCCAGCAGCGTAGGTGGCGGGGGGGGAGATACGCAGTATTTT. Amino acids: CASSVGGGGGDTQYF. The full variable domain, in which reference TRBV9 and TRBJ2-3 provide the parts outside the CDR3, is DSGVTQTPKHLITATGQRVTLRCSPRSGDLSVYWYQQSLDQGLQFLIQYYNGEERAKGNILERFSAQQFPDLHSELNLSSLELGDSALYFCASSVGGGGGDTQYFGPGTRLTVL.